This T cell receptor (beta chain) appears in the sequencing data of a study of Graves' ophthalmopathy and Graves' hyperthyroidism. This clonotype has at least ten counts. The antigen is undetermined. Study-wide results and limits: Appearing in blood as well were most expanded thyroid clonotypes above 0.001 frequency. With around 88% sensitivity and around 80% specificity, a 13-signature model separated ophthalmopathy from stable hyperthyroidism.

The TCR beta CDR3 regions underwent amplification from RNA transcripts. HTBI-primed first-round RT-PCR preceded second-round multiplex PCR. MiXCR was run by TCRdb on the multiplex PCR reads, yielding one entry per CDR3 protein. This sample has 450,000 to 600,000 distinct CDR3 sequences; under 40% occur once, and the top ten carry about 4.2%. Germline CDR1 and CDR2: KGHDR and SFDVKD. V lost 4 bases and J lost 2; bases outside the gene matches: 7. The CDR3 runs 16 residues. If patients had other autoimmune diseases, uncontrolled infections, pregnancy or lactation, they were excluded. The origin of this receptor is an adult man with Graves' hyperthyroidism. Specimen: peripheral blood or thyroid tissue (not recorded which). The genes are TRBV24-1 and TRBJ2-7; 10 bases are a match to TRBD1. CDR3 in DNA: TGTGCCACCAGTGACCCGGGACAGGGGCGTCCCTACGAGCAGTACTTC. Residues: CATSDPGQGRPYEQYF.